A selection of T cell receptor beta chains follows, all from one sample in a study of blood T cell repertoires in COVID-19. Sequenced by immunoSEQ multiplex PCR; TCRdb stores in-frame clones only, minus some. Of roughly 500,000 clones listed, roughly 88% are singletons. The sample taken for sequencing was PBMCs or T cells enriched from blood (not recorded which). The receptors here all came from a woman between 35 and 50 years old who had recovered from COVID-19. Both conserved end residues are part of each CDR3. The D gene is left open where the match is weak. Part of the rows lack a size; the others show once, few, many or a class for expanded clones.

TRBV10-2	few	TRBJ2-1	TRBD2	TGCGCCAGCAGAGCCCTGGGACTAGCGGGAGTACATGAGCAGTTCTTC	CASRALGLAGVHEQFF
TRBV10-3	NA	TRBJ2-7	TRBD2	TGTGCCGCCGGGGGACTAGCGGGAGAAGAGAGGGAGCAGTACTTC	CAAGGLAGEEREQYF
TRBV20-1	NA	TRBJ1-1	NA	TGCAGTGCTAGTAGGAACAGGAACACTGAAGCTTTCTTT	CSASRNRNTEAFF
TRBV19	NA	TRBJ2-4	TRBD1	TGTGCCAGTTCGCGACAAGACAGGGGAATGGGCAAAAACATTCAGTACTTC	CASSRQDRGMGKNIQYF
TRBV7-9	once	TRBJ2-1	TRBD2	TGTGCCAGCAGCTTAGAAAGCGGGAGCTGGAATGAGCAGTTCTTC	CASSLESGSWNEQFF
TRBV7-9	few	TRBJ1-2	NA	TGTGCCAGCAGCCCGGGGACATCTAACTATGGCTACACCTTC	CASSPGTSNYGYTF
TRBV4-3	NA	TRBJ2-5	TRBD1	TGCGCCAGCAGCCACGACACAGGGGGCGGGGGAGAGACCCAGTACTTC	CASSHDTGGGGETQYF
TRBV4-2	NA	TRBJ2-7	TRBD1	TGTGCCAGCAGCCAAGATTGGGGACAGGGTGCCTACGAGCAGTACTTC	CASSQDWGQGAYEQYF
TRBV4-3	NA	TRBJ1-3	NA	TGCGCCAGCAGCCAAGATGGCGGGGGGGTTCGCTCTGGAAACACCATATATTTT	CASSQDGGGVRSGNTIYF
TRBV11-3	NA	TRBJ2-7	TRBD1	TGTGCCAGCAGCTCGCGACAGGGGGTGGGCGAGCAGTACTTC	CASSSRQGVGEQYF
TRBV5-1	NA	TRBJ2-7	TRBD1	TGCGCCAGCAGCTTCCGACAGGGGGCAGCCTACGAGCAGTACTTC	CASSFRQGAAYEQYF
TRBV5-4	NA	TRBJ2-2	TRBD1	TGTGCCAGCGGGTACAGGGGTCTAGGGACCGGGGAGCTGTTTTTT	CASGYRGLGTGELFF
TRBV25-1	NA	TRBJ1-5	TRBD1	TGTGCCAGCAGTGAACTTACCACAGGGGGCGCAAACCAGCCCCAGCATTTT	CASSELTTGGANQPQHF
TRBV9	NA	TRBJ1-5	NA	TGTGCCAGCAGCGTAGCTACAGGGAGAGAGGAGCCCCAGCATTTT	CASSVATGREEPQHF
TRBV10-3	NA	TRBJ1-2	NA	TGTGCCATCAGGGACAGCAATAACTATGGCTACACCTTC	CAIRDSNNYGYTF
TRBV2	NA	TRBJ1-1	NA	TGTGCCAGCAGTGAACAGTTGAACACTGAAGCTTTCTTT	CASSEQLNTEAFF
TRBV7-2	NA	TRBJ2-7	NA	TGTGCCAGCAGCCCGAGTCCACGAGCCCCCTACGAGCAGTACTTC	CASSPSPRAPYEQYF
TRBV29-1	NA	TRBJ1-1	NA	TGCAGCGCATCCGGGAGGTACACTGAAGCTTTCTTT	CSASGRYTEAFF
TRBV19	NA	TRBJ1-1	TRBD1	TGTGCCAGTAGTAAGGGACAGGGAACTGAAGCTTTCTTT	CASSKGQGTEAFF
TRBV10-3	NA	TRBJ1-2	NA	TGTGCCATCAGTGAGCGACGACAGGAGGATGGCTACACCTTC	CAISERRQEDGYTF
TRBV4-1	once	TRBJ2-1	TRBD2	TGCGCCAGCAGCCAACTCGTGACTAGCGCCGACAATGAGCAGTTCTTC	CASSQLVTSADNEQFF
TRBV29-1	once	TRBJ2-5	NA	TGCAGCGTCGTACGCAGGGGTCGGGGAGAGACCCAGTACTTC	CSVVRRGRGETQYF
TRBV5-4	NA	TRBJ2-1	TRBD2	TGTGCCATCTCGACTAGCGGGAACTACAATGAGCAGTTCTTC	CAISTSGNYNEQFF
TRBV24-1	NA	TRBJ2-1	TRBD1	TGTGCCACCAGTGCCTCGGACAGGGGGAATGAGCAGTTCTTC	CATSASDRGNEQFF
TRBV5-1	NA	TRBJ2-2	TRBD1	TGCGCCAGCAGCTTGGACAGGGGTTACACCGGGGAGCTGTTTTTT	CASSLDRGYTGELFF
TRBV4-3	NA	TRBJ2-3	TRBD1	TGCGCCAGCAGCCAAGCTCCCGGGACAGCTAGCACAGATACGCAGTATTTT	CASSQAPGTASTDTQYF
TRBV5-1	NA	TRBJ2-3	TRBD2	TGCGCCAGCAGCTCCAGGGGGGGTAGCGGGAGCAACATTCAGTATTTT	CASSSRGGSGSNIQYF
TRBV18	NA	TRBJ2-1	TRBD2	TGTGCCAGCTCGCTTAACACGGGACTAGCGGATTACAATGAGCAGTTCTTC	CASSLNTGLADYNEQFF
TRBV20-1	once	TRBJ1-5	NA	TGCAGTGCATCAGACAATCAGCCCCAGCATTTT	CSASDNQPQHF
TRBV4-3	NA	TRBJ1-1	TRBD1	TGCGCCAGCAGCCTAAGCAGGGGGGACACTGAAGCTTTCTTT	CASSLSRGDTEAFF
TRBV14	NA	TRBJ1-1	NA	TGTGCCAGCAGCCAAGACCAGGGTTCTGAAGCTTTCTTT	CASSQDQGSEAFF
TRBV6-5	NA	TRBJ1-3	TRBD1	TGTGCCAGCAGTTACTCGGCCTCGGACAGGCCAAACACCATATATTTT	CASSYSASDRPNTIYF
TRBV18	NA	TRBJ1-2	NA	TGTGCCAGCTCACCCAGGGAGGCCTATTGGGGCTACACCTTC	CASSPREAYWGYTF
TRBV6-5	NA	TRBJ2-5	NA	TGTGCCAGCAGTTACTTGAAAGGAGACGTAGAGACCCAGTACTTC	CASSYLKGDVETQYF
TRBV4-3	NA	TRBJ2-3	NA	TGCGCCAGCAGCCAAGGGGCCTTATGGACGGGAGTAGGAGATACGCAGTATTTT	CASSQGALWTGVGDTQYF
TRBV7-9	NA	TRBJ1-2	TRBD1	TGTGCCAGCAACCCTTCAGGGGGACGGGACTATGGCTACACCTTC	CASNPSGGRDYGYTF
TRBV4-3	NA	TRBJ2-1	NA	TGCGCCAGCAGCCAAGATCAGGGGGGATACAATGAGCAGTTCTTC	CASSQDQGGYNEQFF
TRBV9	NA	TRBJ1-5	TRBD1	TGTGCCAGCAGCTCAGGGACAGGGGTCAGAGGGAATCAGCCCCAGCATTTT	CASSSGTGVRGNQPQHF
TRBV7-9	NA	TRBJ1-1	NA	TGTGCCAGCAGCTGGTCGGGGGGGGTGAGCACTGAAGCTTTCTTT	CASSWSGGVSTEAFF
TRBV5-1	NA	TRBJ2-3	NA	TGCGCCAGCAGCTTGGAACTAGTCCGGGATACGCAGTATTTT	CASSLELVRDTQYF
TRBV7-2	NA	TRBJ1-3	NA	TGTGCCAGCAGCCAAGTCCAGGGCGCAGGAAACACCATATATTTT	CASSQVQGAGNTIYF
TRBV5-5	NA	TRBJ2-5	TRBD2	TGTGCCAGCAGCTCCCCGACTAGCGGGATACAAGAGACCCAGTACTTC	CASSSPTSGIQETQYF
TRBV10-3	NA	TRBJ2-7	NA	TGTGCCATCAGTGAGTCGACACTTGAGCAGTACTTC	CAISESTLEQYF
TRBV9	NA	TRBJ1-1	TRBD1	TGTGCCAGCAGCGCGGGACAGGGTCACACTGAAGCTTTCTTT	CASSAGQGHTEAFF
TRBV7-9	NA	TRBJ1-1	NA	TGTGCCAGCAGCATTACAGGGAGTACTGAAGCTTTCTTT	CASSITGSTEAFF
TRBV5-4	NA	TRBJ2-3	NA	TGTGCCAGCAGCTTGGACAGTAGCACAGATACGCAGTATTTT	CASSLDSSTDTQYF